A single sample is the source of the 18 T cell receptor beta chains below, sequenced in a study of blood T cell repertoires in COVID-19. The data were produced by immunoSEQ multiplex PCR, yet TCRdb's version contains in-frame clones alone and is incomplete. The sample shows around 54,000 clones, roughly 88% of them seen only once. Source material: peripheral blood. The receptors were gathered from a human donor in a cohort sampled during active COVID-19.

The V gene is TRBV6-1, the J gene TRBJ2-1; no reliable D call. Trimming pared 2 bases from V and 0 bases from J, leaving 8 bases between. The CDR3 is 15 amino acids. Germline loops: CDR1 MNHNS, CDR2 SASEGT. CDR3 region: CASSELRFSYNEQFF. CDR3 DNA: TGTGCCAGCAGTGAATTGCGGTTCTCCTACAATGAGCAGTTCTTC.

CDR3 region: CASSHPSGNAYEQYF. The DNA for the CDR3 is TGTGCCAGCTCACACCCTAGCGGGAACGCCTACGAGCAGTACTTC. The J gene is TRBJ2-7, the V gene TRBV18; 9 bases agree with TRBD2. The CDR3 length is 15 residues. Germline trimming cut 4 bases from V and 2 bases from J; bases unmatched to any gene: 6. The germline V gene encodes CDR1 KGHSH and CDR2 LQKENI.

The CDR3 spells CASRQGGEGEAFF. The CDR3 DNA sequence: TGTGCCAGCAGGCAGGGGGGCGAGGGTGAAGCTTTCTTT. This rearrangement joins TRBV12-3 or TRBV12-4 to TRBJ1-1; 7 nucleotides align to TRBD1. The CDR3 is 13 residues long. After removal of 6 bases from V and 7 bases from J, the junction contained 8 bases not matched to a gene.

V is TRBV6-5 and J is TRBJ2-7, with TRBD2 identical over 7 bases. The CDR3 totals 13 residues. V was clipped by 6 bases and J by 2 bases; unmatched bases: 4. The V gene's germline CDR1 is MNHEY and CDR2 SVGAGI. The CDR3 DNA is TGTGCCAGCAGGACCAGCGGGGCCTACGAGCAGTACTTC. Encoded protein: CASRTSGAYEQYF.

The chain uses TRBV27 and TRBJ2-2; D call uncertain. This CDR3 contains 14 residues. The V and J ends lost 4 bases and 6 bases respectively, with 12 bases between them. In germline, CDR1 is MNHEY, CDR2 SMNVEV (reference sequence). The CDR3 sequence: CASSSGGFAGELFF. The CDR3 nucleotides read TGTGCCAGCAGTTCGGGTGGGTTCGCCGGGGAGCTGTTTTTT.

The J gene is TRBJ2-4, the V gene TRBV6-5; D gene unclear. CDR1 is MNHEY and CDR2 is SVGAGI in the germline V gene. Trimming cost V 2 bases and J 1 base, with 12 bases left between them. CDR3 size: 16 residues. The CDR3 loop is CASSYGRGAAKNIQYF. As DNA, the CDR3 is TGTGCCAGCAGTTACGGTCGAGGCGCGGCCAAAAACATTCAGTACTTC.

The rearrangement uses TRBV7-8 and TRBJ1-4, with 7 nucleotides matching TRBD1. Per germline, CDR1 SGHVS and CDR2 FQNEAQ. CDR3 length: 17 residues. Trimming removed 4 bases from V and 0 bases from J; junction bases left unmatched: 8. The CDR3 region is CASSSLQGTATNEKLFF. CDR3 nucleotides: TGTGCCAGCAGCTCTTTACAGGGGACTGCAACTAATGAAAAACTGTTTTTT.

The chain is built from TRBV11-2 and TRBJ2-4; 8 positions agree with TRBD1. The CDR3 extends over 15 amino acids. Germline CDR1 reads SGHAT; CDR2 reads FQNNGV. J gave up 2 bases and V 5 bases, and 5 bases lay outside the gene matches. The CDR3 bases are TGTGCCAGCAGCACGAGGACAGGGTCCAAAAACATTCAGTACTTC. Encoded protein: CASSTRTGSKNIQYF.

This sequence joins TRBV5-1 and TRBJ2-3, with 8 bases fitting TRBD1. Looked up from germline, CDR1 is SGHRS and CDR2 is YFSETQ. CDR3 length equals 16 residues. The ends lost 3 bases at V and 1 base at J; junction bases unmatched: 7. The CDR3 sequence: CASSYGQGLGTDTQYF. CDR3 nucleotides: TGCGCCAGCAGCTACGGACAGGGATTGGGCACAGATACGCAGTATTTT.

This clone was detected a few times. V and J are TRBV6-1 and TRBJ2-6, with 9 nucleotides matching TRBD1. With 2 bases clipped from V and 4 bases from J, the junction kept 15 bases outside the gene matches. The CDR3 length is 20 residues. The germline CDR1 and CDR2 sequences are MNHNS and SASEGT. In DNA, the CDR3 is TGTGCCAGCAGTGAATTCCCTACCGGGACAGGGTTCTCCGGGGCCAACGTCCTGACTTTC. Translating it yields CASSEFPTGTGFSGANVLTF.

The chain has TRBV7-6 and TRBJ2-2, with D uncertain. Trimming left V 1 base short and J 2 bases short, with 11 bases between. Germline assignment: CDR1 SGHVS and CDR2 FNYEAQ. The CDR3 spans 16 residues. The CDR3 loop is CASSLETLTNTGELFF. The CDR3 DNA follows: TGTGCCAGCAGCTTAGAGACTTTAACTAACACCGGGGAGCTGTTTTTT.

This chain links TRBV6-5 with TRBJ1-1; 7 bases map to TRBD1. V was clipped by 6 bases and J by 1 base; unmatched bases: 5. In germline, CDR1 is MNHEY, CDR2 SVGAGI. The CDR3 covers 14 residues. Written as DNA, the CDR3 is TGTGCCAGCAGGACCGGACAGGCGAACACTGAAGCTTTCTTT. This sequence encodes CASRTGQANTEAFF.

The chain carries TRBV2 and TRBJ1-1, with 8 positions matching TRBD1. The CDR3 is 15 residues long. Germline-derived CDR1 and CDR2 are SNHLY and FYNNEI. The ends lost 6 bases at V and 0 bases at J; junction bases unmatched: 6. CDR3 in DNA: TGTGCCAGCAGGCCTCGGACAGGGATGAACACTGAAGCTTTCTTT. Its protein product is CASRPRTGMNTEAFF. Combining the CDR3 with reference TRBV2 and TRBJ1-1 gives the whole variable domain EPEVTQTPSHQVTQMGQEVILRCVPISNHLYFYWYRQILGQKVEFLVSFYNNEISEKSEIFDDQFSVERPDGSNFTLKIRSTKLEDSAMYFCASRPRTGMNTEAFFGQGTRLTVV.

The chain combines TRBV24-1 with TRBJ2-2; the match to TRBD2 covers 8 bases. CDR1 is KGHDR, CDR2 SFDVKD, per germline. Germline trimming cut 4 bases from V and 3 bases from J; bases unmatched to any gene: 9. CDR3 length: 17 amino acids. CDR3 region: CATSEAGRGQHTGELFF. The CDR3 region has the DNA TGTGCCACCAGTGAGGCCGGGAGGGGCCAACACACCGGGGAGCTGTTTTTT.

This chain links TRBV2 with TRBJ2-2; 8 bases are shared with TRBD2. The germline CDR1 and CDR2 sequences are SNHLY and FYNNEI. This CDR3 has 15 amino acids. The trim removed 5 bases at V and 6 bases at J, leaving 8 bases unmatched. The CDR3 protein is CASSIREGPAGELFF. The CDR3 bases are TGTGCCAGCAGTATCCGGGAGGGCCCGGCCGGGGAGCTGTTTTTT.

The chain combines TRBV5-1 with TRBJ2-1; D unclear. The germline V gene has CDR1 SGHRS and CDR2 YFSETQ. The CDR3 contains 13 residues. Trimming shortened V by 0 bases and J by 6 bases, and 7 bases separated the two germline ends. The CDR3: CASSLAPGNEQFF. The DNA for the CDR3 is TGCGCCAGCAGCTTGGCCCCGGGCAATGAGCAGTTCTTC. The full variable domain, in which reference TRBV5-1 and TRBJ2-1 provide the parts outside the CDR3, is KAGVTQTPRYLIKTRGQQVTLSCSPISGHRSVSWYQQTPGQGLQFLFEYFSETQRNKGNFPGRFSGRQFSNSRSEMNVSTLELGDSALYLCASSLAPGNEQFFGPGTRLTVL.

This rearrangement joins TRBV28 to TRBJ2-7, with TRBD2 matching over 7 bases. Per the germline V gene, CDR1 is MDHEN and CDR2 is SYDVKM. The trim removed 7 bases at V and 0 bases at J, leaving 6 bases unmatched. CDR3 length equals 14 residues. The CDR3 DNA reads TGTGCCAGCAACGTAGCGGGCGGCTCCTACGAGCAGTACTTC. Residues: CASNVAGGSYEQYF.

The gene calls are TRBV5-1 and TRBJ1-5; the D gene is possibly TRBD1 (5 bases). The CDR3 is 16 residues long. Trimming stripped 0 bases from V and 5 bases from J, with 15 bases between. Germline CDR1 reads SGHRS; CDR2 reads YFSETQ. CDR3 residues: CASSLDGGATDQPQHF. The CDR3 DNA reads TGCGCCAGCAGCTTGGATGGCGGGGCCACGGATCAGCCCCAGCATTTT.